What follows are 2 T cell receptor beta chains derived from one specimen sequenced in a study of T-cell memory formation after mild COVID-19. TCRdb redid the calling of the 5' RACE reads with MiXCR, one entry per CDR3 protein. Of approximately 150,000 distinct CDR3 sequences listed, more than 14% are singletons. The sequencing input was PBMCs or a T cell subset sorted from them (not recorded which). All receptors come from an adult woman who had mild COVID-19 (a few samples of this study predate the infection). Cell type and time point are not known.

The rearrangement joins TRBV30 to TRBJ1-3; maybe TRBD1 (5 bases). This CDR3 spans 13 amino acids. With 6 bases removed from V and 2 bases from J, the gap between germline ends came to 11 bases. Germline CDR1 GTSNPN, CDR2 SVGIG (reference sequence). CDR3: CACTGDTGNTIYF. CDR3 bases: TGTGCCTGTACAGGAGATACTGGAAACACCATATATTTT.

V and J are TRBV25-1 and TRBJ2-3; D possibly uses TRBD1 or TRBD2 (6 bases each). V lost 6 bases to trimming and J lost 0 bases, with 22 bases between them. From germline, CDR1 is MGHDK and CDR2 SYGVNS. This CDR3 is 18 amino acids long. CDR3 coding DNA: TGTGCCAGCAGCCCCTCCCCGGGGGCCACCCCTAGCACAGATACGCAGTATTTT. Its translation: CASSPSPGATPSTDTQYF.